One and the same sample provided the 25 T cell receptor beta chains below, sequenced in a study of CD8 T cells in Susac syndrome. After extraction with the RNeasy kit, about 0.45 to 1 ug of the RNA was reverse transcribed using random hexamers. TCRdb reprocessed the immunoSEQ multiplex PCR reads with MiXCR, giving one entry per CDR3 protein. The table includes 75,000 to 95,000 distinct CDR3 sequences, under 95% detected once. Source material: CD8+ T cells from PBMCs. These receptors were obtained from a human donor with Susac syndrome.

V and J are TRBV12-3 or TRBV12-4 and TRBJ1-1; TRBD1 matches 12 bases. V lost 8 bases, J lost 1 base, and 14 bases stayed unmatched. The CDR3 is 18 amino acids. The CDR3 is CASPPVAGQGAPNTEAFF. The CDR3 region has the DNA TGTGCCAGCCCCCCCGTCGCGGGACAGGGGGCCCCGAACACTGAAGCTTTCTTT.

CDR3: CASSNGEAFF. CDR3 sequence (DNA): TGTGCCAGCAGCAATGGGGAAGCTTTCTTT. V is TRBV21-1 and J is TRBJ1-1. TRBV21-1 is a listed pseudogene. There are 10 residues in the CDR3.

The rearrangement joins TRBV6-5 to TRBJ2-7; 7 bases align to TRBD1. The V segment lost 2 bases and the J segment 6 bases; nucleotides outside the gene matches: 4. The CDR3 spans 13 residues. The germline V gene encodes CDR1 MNHEY and CDR2 SVGAGI. The CDR3 spells CASSYTTGAEQYF. In DNA, the CDR3 is TGTGCCAGCAGTTACACTACAGGGGCCGAGCAGTACTTC.

V usage is TRBV19 and J usage is TRBJ1-4; D unclear. This CDR3 comprises 12 residues. Looked up from germline, CDR1 is LNHDA and CDR2 is SQIVND (reference sequence). V shed 7 bases and J shed 8 bases, with 11 bases lying between them. The CDR3 DNA sequence: TGTGCCAGTAAAGCCAGACTCGAAAAACTGTTTTTT. Its translation: CASKARLEKLFF. Based on the CDR3 plus reference TRBV19 and TRBJ1-4, the full variable domain is DGGITQSPKYLFRKEGQNVTLSCEQNLNHDAMYWYRQDPGQGLRLIYYSQIVNDFQKGDIAEGYSVSREKKESFPLTVTSAQKNPTAFYLCASKARLEKLFFGSGTQLSVL.

This sequence joins TRBV30 and TRBJ2-3, with a possible D match to TRBD1 (6 bases). V was trimmed by 0 bases and J by 0 bases, leaving 10 bases between them. Germline V CDR1 and CDR2: GTSNPN, SVGIG (reference sequence). This CDR3 has 15 amino acids. The CDR3: CAWSVGQGSTDTQYF. The CDR3 DNA reads TGTGCCTGGAGTGTGGGGCAGGGGAGCACAGATACGCAGTATTTT.

This rearrangement joins TRBV6-1 to TRBJ1-1, with D possibly TRBD1 on 6 matching bases. Trimming shortened V by 9 bases and J by 5 bases, and 13 bases separated the two germline ends. Germline V gene sequence: CDR1 MNHNS, CDR2 SASEGT. The CDR3 is made up of 12 amino acids. CDR3 sequence reads: CASQGPGTEAFF. For the CDR3, the DNA is TGTGCCAGTCAGGGGCCTGGAACTGAAGCTTTCTTT.

The chain couples TRBV5-1 to TRBJ2-3; TRBD2 aligns across 12 bases. V lost 1 base, J lost 2 bases, and 11 bases stayed unmatched. CDR1 SGHRS and CDR2 YFSETQ come from the germline V gene. The CDR3 runs 19 residues. CDR3 sequence (DNA): TGCGCCAGCAGCTTGTGGGGCTGGACTAGCGGGGCCGACACAGATACGCAGTATTTT. This gives the protein CASSLWGWTSGADTDTQYF.

The rearrangement uses TRBV20-1 and TRBJ2-1; D may match TRBD1 or TRBD2 (5 bases each). The germline V gene has CDR1 DFQATT and CDR2 SNEGSKA (reference sequence). The V gene lost 5 bases and the J gene lost 0 bases, with 11 bases spanning the gap. The CDR3 contains 14 residues. The CDR3 protein is CSAGDVSSYNEQFF. CDR3 in DNA: TGCAGTGCTGGGGACGTGAGCTCCTACAATGAGCAGTTCTTC.

This clonotype was detected only once. One end of the junction does not line up with germline, which may come from a read error. V and J are TRBV20-1 and TRBJ2-1, with 12 positions matching TRBD1. Per the germline V gene, CDR1 is DFQATT and CDR2 is SNEGSKA (reference sequence). This CDR3 is 16 amino acids long. The CDR3 nucleotides read TGCAGTCCTAGCCGGGACAGGGGGCCCCCGGACAATGAGCAGTTCTTC. This sequence encodes CSPSRDRGPPDNEQFF.

V and J are TRBV4-1 and TRBJ2-7; TRBD1 agrees at 7 bases. Unmatched junction bases numbered 6, after V lost 1 base and J lost 3 bases. In germline, CDR1 is MGHRA, CDR2 YSYEKL. This CDR3 spans 15 amino acids. CDR3 in DNA: TGCGCCAGCAGCCAAGTCCAGGGGGAACACTACGAGCAGTACTTC. Its translation: CASSQVQGEHYEQYF.

The chain links TRBV6-1 to TRBJ1-2, with 9 bases that match TRBD1. With 10 bases clipped from V and 11 bases from J, the junction kept 17 bases outside the gene matches. Germline V CDR1 and CDR2: MNHNS, SASEGT. The CDR3 loop spans 14 amino acids. The DNA for the CDR3 is TGTGCCATCTGGGGTCGACAGGGGGAGGGAAGGTACACCTTC. Residues: CAIWGRQGEGRYTF.

This chain's CDR3 is CASSLRVDSAVANYGYTF. CDR3 DNA: TGTGCCAGCAGCTTACGTGTAGATTCCGCGGTAGCTAACTATGGCTACACCTTC. This chain links TRBV7-2 with TRBJ1-2; D not resolved. The CDR3 has 18 amino acids. Looked up from germline, CDR1 is SGHTA and CDR2 is FQGNSA. Deletions cut 2 bases from V and 0 bases from J, with 19 bases between.

In its sample, this clonotype was seen a few times. This chain uses TRBV20-1 with TRBJ2-3; tentatively, D is TRBD2 (7 bases). Germline CDR1 DFQATT, CDR2 SNEGSKA (reference sequence). V was pared by 6 bases and J by 0 bases, with 19 bases between. CDR3 size: 16 residues. Here the CDR3 reads CSALPGGQASTDTQYF. CDR3 bases: TGCAGTGCCTTACCGGGGGGCCAAGCTAGCACAGATACGCAGTATTTT.

The chain joins TRBV4-3 to TRBJ2-5; the D call may be TRBD1 or TRBD2 (5 bases each). This CDR3 has 13 residues. Germline loops: CDR1 LGHNA, CDR2 YSLEER. With 4 bases removed from V and 5 bases from J, the gap between germline ends came to 11 bases. Written as DNA, the CDR3 is TGCGCCAGCAGCCCAGATCGGGACGAGACCCAGTACTTC. It specifies CASSPDRDETQYF.

Concerning this clonotype: The junction differs from germline at one of its ends, possibly a read error. The J gene is TRBJ1-1, the V gene TRBV20-1, with D possibly being TRBD1 (6 bases). CDR1 DFQATT and CDR2 SNEGSKA come from the germline V gene (reference sequence). This CDR3 has 12 amino acids. DNA of the CDR3: TGCAGTGCGAGAGGGGGGGCCACTGAAGCTTTCTTT. Translated: CSARGGATEAFF.

In this sample, this clonotype turned up once. The rearrangement uses TRBV6-1 and TRBJ2-2; D is tentatively TRBD1 or TRBD2 (5 bases each). Trimming took off 4 bases at V and 6 bases at J, with 15 bases between the two ends. Per germline, CDR1 MNHNS and CDR2 SASEGT. The CDR3 extends over 15 amino acids. The CDR3 DNA follows: TGTGCCAGCAGTGCCCCGGGACGACAATCCGGGGAGCTGTTTTTT. Amino acid sequence: CASSAPGRQSGELFF.

This rearrangement joins TRBV20-1 to TRBJ1-1, with TRBD1 as a possible D gene (5 bases). From germline, CDR1 is DFQATT and CDR2 SNEGSKA (reference sequence). The germline V and J ends were trimmed by 6 bases and 7 bases, with 18 bases remaining between them. The CDR3 sequence is 13 residues long. The CDR3 bases are TGCAGTGCGACCGGGGCCAGTCCAAGTGAAGCTTTCTTT. Its translation is CSATGASPSEAFF.

This chain uses TRBV20-1 with TRBJ2-5; TRBD2 might be the D (6 bases). CDR3 size: 15 residues. Trimming removed 0 bases from V and 1 base from J, with 12 bases in between. CDR1 and CDR2 (germline): DFQATT, SNEGSKA (reference sequence). The CDR3 here is CSARDFAGTQETQYF. For the CDR3, the DNA is TGCAGTGCTAGAGATTTCGCGGGGACCCAAGAGACCCAGTACTTC.

This clonotype was seen just once. DNA for the CDR3: TGCGCCAGCAGCTTGGGTTCCGTCTCTGGGGCCAACGTCCTGACTTTC. Its protein product is CASSLGSVSGANVLTF. The gene calls are TRBV5-1 and TRBJ2-6; D call uncertain. CDR3 length equals 16 residues. V lost 0 bases and J lost 0, with 7 bases in between. CDR1 SGHRS and CDR2 YFSETQ come from the germline V gene.

In nucleotides, the CDR3 is TGCGCCAGCAGCCGGGGGGTAGCGCTAACCTACGAGCAGTACTTC. Its translation: CASSRGVALTYEQYF. The chain uses TRBV4-3 and TRBJ2-7, with D possibly TRBD2 on 6 matching bases. Germline V gene sequence: CDR1 LGHNA, CDR2 YSLEER. The V end was cut by 4 bases, the J end by 2 bases, with 15 bases between. CDR3 size: 15 residues.

The chain employs TRBV5-1 and TRBJ1-1, with a tentative D call TRBD1 (6 bases). The V gene lost 7 bases and the J gene lost 0 bases, with 10 bases spanning the gap. The CDR3 length is 13 residues. CDR1 SGHRS and CDR2 YFSETQ come from the germline V gene. The DNA of the CDR3 is TGCGCCAGCCTACAGGGCATGAACACTGAAGCTTTCTTT. Translation gives CASLQGMNTEAFF.

The V gene is TRBV12-3 or TRBV12-4, the J gene TRBJ1-2, with 10 bases fitting TRBD1. Unmatched junction bases numbered 7, after V lost 6 bases and J lost 6 bases. This CDR3 spans 14 amino acids. CDR3 DNA: TGTGCCAGCAGCATATCCGGGACAGGGGATGGCTACACCTTC. It encodes CASSISGTGDGYTF.

The rearrangement joins TRBV6-1 to TRBJ2-5; possibly TRBD1 or TRBD2 for D (5 bases each). CDR3 length: 15 residues. V dropped 6 bases and J dropped 1 base, with 15 bases sitting between them. The V gene's germline CDR1 is MNHNS and CDR2 SASEGT. The CDR3 DNA reads TGTGCCAGCAGCGCACGGGTGGGGGTCCAAGAGACCCAGTACTTC. Translation gives CASSARVGVQETQYF.

V is TRBV28 and J is TRBJ2-1; 10 bases are a match to TRBD1. The ends lost 6 bases at V and 10 bases at J; junction bases unmatched: 15. CDR3 size: 16 residues. Germline V gene data show CDR1 as MDHEN and CDR2 as SYDVKM. As DNA, the CDR3 is TGTGCCAGCAGCCTAAGGTTTGGGACAGGGGTAAGGGAGCAGTTCTTC. This gives the protein CASSLRFGTGVREQFF. The variable domain in full, completed from reference TRBV28 and TRBJ2-1, reads DVKVTQSSRYLVKRTGEKVFLECVQDMDHENMFWYRQDPGLGLRLIYFSYDVKMKEKGDIPEGYSVSREKKERFSLILESASTNQTSMYLCASSLRFGTGVREQFFGPGTRLTVL.

V and J are TRBV29-1 and TRBJ2-7; TRBD2 is a possible D gene (5 bases). In germline, CDR1 is SQVTM, CDR2 ANQGSEA. Trimming removed 3 bases from V and 2 bases from J, with 11 bases in between. This CDR3 contains 13 residues. CDR3 sequence (DNA): TGCAGCGTTGATTCTGGAGGAACCTACGAGCAGTACTTC. This gives the protein CSVDSGGTYEQYF.